Here is one T cell receptor beta chain with its context. Its antigen is undetermined. These data are taken from a study of shared clonotypes between healthy human individuals. Turning to the study itself: There were three CD4 naive, three CD4 memory, two CD8 naive and one CD8 memory plates per donor.

General observations from the study: Investigators collected only blood, and repertoires in tissues likely differ. Some clonotypes were shared by all four sorted-subset donors, while others were not shared. The non-shared ones had lower generation probabilities than the shared ones.

The material for each subset, its genomic DNA, was split evenly across several immunoSEQ plates. Sequencing was performed with immunoSEQ multiplex PCR; in TCRdb, only in-frame clones are kept and a portion is missing. The sample carries around 720,000 clones, around three quarters recorded once. Sequenced input: memory CD4+ T cells sorted from blood. Subset defined: CD45RA-negative fraction. This TCR was sampled from a young woman in good health.

CDR3 residues: CAWSLGGHTQYF. CDR3 bases: TGTGCCTGGAGTCTAGGAGGGCATACGCAGTATTTT. The V call is TRBV30, the J call TRBJ2-3; D is perhaps TRBD2 (6 bases). The CDR3 length is 12 residues. The V gene lost 2 bases and the J gene lost 7 bases, with 10 bases spanning the gap. Germline assignment: CDR1 GTSNPN and CDR2 SVGIG (reference sequence).